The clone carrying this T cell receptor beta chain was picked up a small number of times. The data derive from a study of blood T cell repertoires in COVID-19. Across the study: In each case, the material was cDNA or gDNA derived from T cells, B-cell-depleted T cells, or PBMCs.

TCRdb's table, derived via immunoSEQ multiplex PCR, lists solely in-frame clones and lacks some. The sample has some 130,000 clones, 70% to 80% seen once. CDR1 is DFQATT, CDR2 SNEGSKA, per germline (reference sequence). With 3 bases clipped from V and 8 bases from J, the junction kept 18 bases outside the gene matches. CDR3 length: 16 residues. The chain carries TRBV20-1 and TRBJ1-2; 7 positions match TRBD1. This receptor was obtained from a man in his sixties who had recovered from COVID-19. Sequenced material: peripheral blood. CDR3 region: CSASVGTTGRATGYTF. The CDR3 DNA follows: TGCAGTGCTAGTGTGGGGACGACAGGGCGGGCAACGGGCTACACCTTC.